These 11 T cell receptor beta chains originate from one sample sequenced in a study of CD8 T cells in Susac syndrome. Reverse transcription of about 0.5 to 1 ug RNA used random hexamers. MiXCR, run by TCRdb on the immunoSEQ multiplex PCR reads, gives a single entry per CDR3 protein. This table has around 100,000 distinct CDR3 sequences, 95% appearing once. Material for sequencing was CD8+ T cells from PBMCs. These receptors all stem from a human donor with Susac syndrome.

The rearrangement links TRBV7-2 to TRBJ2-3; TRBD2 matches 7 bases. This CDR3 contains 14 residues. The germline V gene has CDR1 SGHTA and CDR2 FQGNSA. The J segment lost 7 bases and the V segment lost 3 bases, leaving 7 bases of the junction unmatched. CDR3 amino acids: CASSFGEGVNTQYF. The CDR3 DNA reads TGTGCCAGCAGCTTTGGGGAGGGTGTGAATACGCAGTATTTT.

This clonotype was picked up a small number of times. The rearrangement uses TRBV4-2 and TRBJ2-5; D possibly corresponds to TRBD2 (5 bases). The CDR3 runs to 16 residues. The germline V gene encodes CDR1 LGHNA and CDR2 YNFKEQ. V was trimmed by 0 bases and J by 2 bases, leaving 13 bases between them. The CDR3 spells CASSQEGSGTQETQYF. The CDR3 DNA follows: TGTGCCAGCAGCCAAGAAGGCAGCGGAACTCAAGAGACCCAGTACTTC.

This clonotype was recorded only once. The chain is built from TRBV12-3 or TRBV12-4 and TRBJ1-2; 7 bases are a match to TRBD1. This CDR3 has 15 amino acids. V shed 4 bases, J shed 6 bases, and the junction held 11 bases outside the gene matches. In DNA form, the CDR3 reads TGTGCCAGCAGTTCAGTCCTCCAGGGGGTAGATGGCTACACCTTC. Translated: CASSSVLQGVDGYTF.

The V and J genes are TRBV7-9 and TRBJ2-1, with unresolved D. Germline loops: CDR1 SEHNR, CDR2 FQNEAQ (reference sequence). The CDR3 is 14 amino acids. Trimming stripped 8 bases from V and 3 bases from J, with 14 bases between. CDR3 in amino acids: CASSHDQHYNEQFF. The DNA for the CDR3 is TGTGCCAGCTCACACGACCAGCACTACAATGAGCAGTTCTTC. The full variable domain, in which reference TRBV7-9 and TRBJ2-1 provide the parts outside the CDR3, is DTGVSQNPRHKITKRGQNVTFRCDPISEHNRLYWYRQTLGQGPEFLTYFQNEAQLEKSRLLSDRFSAERPKGSFSTLEIQRTEQGDSAMYLCASSHDQHYNEQFFGPGTRLTVL.

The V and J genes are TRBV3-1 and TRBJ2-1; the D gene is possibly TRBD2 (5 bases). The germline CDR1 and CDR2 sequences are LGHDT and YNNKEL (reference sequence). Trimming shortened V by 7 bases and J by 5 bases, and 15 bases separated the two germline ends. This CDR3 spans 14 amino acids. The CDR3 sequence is CASNPGGFNNEQFF. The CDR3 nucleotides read TGTGCCAGCAATCCCGGCGGGTTCAACAATGAGCAGTTCTTC.

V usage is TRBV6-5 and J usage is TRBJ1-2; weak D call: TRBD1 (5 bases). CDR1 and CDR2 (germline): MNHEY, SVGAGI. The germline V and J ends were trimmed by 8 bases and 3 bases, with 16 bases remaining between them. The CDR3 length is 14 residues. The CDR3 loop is CASGTGPPHYGYTF. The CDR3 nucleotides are TGTGCCAGCGGTACAGGACCCCCCCACTATGGCTACACCTTC.

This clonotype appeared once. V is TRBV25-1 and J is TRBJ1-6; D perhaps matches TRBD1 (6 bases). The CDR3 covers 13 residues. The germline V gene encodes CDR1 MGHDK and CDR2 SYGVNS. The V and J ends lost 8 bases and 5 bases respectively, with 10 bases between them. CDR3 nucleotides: TGTGCCAGCCACGGGACAAATAATTCACCCCTCCACTTT. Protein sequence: CASHGTNNSPLHF.

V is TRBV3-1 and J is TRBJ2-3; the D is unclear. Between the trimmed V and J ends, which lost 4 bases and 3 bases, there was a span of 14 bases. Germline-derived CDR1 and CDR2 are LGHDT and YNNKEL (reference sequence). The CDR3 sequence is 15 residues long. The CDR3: CASSRGRVDTDTQYF. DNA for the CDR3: TGTGCCAGCAGCCGAGGAAGGGTGGATACAGATACGCAGTATTTT.

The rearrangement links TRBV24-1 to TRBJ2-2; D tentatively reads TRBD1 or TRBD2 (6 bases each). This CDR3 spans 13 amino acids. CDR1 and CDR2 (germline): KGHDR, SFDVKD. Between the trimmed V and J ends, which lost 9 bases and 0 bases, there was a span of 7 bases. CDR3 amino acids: CATGGPNTGELFF. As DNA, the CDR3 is TGTGCCACCGGGGGGCCGAACACCGGGGAGCTGTTTTTT.

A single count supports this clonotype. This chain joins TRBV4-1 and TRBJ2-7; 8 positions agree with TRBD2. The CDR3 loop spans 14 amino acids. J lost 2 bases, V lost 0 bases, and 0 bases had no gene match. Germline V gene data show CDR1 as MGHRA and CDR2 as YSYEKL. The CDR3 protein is CASSQDGRAYEQYF. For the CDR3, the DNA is TGCGCCAGCAGCCAAGACGGGAGGGCCTACGAGCAGTACTTC.

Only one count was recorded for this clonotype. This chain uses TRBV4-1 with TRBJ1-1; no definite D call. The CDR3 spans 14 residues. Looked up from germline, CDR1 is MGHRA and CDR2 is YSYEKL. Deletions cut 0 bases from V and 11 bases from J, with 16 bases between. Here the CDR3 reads CASSQDSGAVRAFF. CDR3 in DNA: TGCGCCAGCAGCCAAGATTCGGGAGCGGTAAGGGCTTTCTTT.